One TCR beta chain is described in this entry. Its specificity is not known. The data were obtained in a study of naive and memory T cell subsets. The beta constant-region primer was an equimolar mix of two oligonucleotides covering TRBC1 and TRBC2. The ligated cDNA underwent four PCR rounds using SP2 and nested alpha and beta constant-region primers. The cDNA 3' end received a ligated single-stranded oligonucleotide carrying the SP2 primer and a 12-nucleotide UMI. MiXCR was run by TCRdb on the UMI-ligation and nested PCR reads, yielding one entry per CDR3 protein. The sample has 150,000 or so distinct CDR3 sequences, roughly 22% seen once. The CDR3 has 14 residues. Germline loops: CDR1 MDHEN, CDR2 SYDVKM. Trimming left V 7 bases short and J 0 bases short, with 13 bases between. Study-wide results and limits: Naive repertoires, especially CD8, held a few larger clonotypes, possibly memory cells re-expressing CD45RA.

The clonotype was recovered from a human donor in good health. The sequenced material came from naive CD4+ T cells from blood. This rearrangement joins TRBV28 to TRBJ2-7; the D is unclear. The DNA of the CDR3 is TGTGCCAGCACCCTTCCCGGAAGCTCCTACGAGCAGTACTTC. It translates to CASTLPGSSYEQYF.